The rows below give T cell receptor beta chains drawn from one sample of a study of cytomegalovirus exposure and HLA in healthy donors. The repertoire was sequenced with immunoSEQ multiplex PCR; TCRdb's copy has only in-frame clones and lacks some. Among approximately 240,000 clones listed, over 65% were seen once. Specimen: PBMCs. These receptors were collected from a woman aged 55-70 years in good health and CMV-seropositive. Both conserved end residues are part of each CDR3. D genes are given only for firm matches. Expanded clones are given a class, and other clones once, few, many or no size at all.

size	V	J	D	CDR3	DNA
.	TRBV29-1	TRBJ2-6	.	CSVESGAVGANVLTF	TGCAGCGTTGAATCAGGGGCGGTTGGGGCCAACGTCCTGACTTTC
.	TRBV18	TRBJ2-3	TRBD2	CASSPTAGGYTDTQYF	TGTGCCAGCTCACCAACCGCGGGGGGATACACAGATACGCAGTATTTT
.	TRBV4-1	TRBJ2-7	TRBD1	CASSHPRRGLGVEQYF	TGCGCCAGCAGCCACCCCCGTAGGGGGCTGGGGGTCGAGCAGTACTTC
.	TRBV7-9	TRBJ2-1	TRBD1	CASSLTGGFYNEQFF	TGTGCCAGCAGCCTGACAGGGGGCTTTTACAATGAGCAGTTCTTC
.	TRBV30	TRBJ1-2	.	CAWSVPSGGGYTF	TGTGCCTGGAGTGTACCGTCAGGTGGTGGCTACACCTTC
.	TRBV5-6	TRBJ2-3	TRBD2	CASSSLLAYLLDTQYF	TGTGCCAGCAGCTCCCTACTAGCGTATCTCCTGGATACGCAGTATTTT
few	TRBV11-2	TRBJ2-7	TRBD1	CASSPINRGSSSYEQYF	TGTGCCAGCAGCCCTATCAACAGGGGATCAAGCTCCTACGAGCAGTACTTC
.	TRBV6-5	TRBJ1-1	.	CASSYSAGNTEAFF	TGTGCCAGCAGTTACTCCGCAGGGAACACTGAAGCTTTCTTT
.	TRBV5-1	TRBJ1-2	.	CASSLNVGANYGYTF	TGCGCCAGCAGCTTGAATGTAGGGGCTAACTATGGCTACACCTTC
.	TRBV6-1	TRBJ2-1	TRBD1	CASSAAPGQGTYNEQFF	TGTGCCAGCAGTGCCGCCCCTGGACAGGGAACCTACAATGAGCAGTTCTTC
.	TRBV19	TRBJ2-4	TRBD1	CASRRDPGQGNIQYF	TGTGCCAGTAGGAGAGACCCGGGACAGGGGAACATTCAGTACTTC
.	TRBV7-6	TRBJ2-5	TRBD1	CASSLGQGAETQYF	TGTGCCAGCAGCCTGGGACAGGGGGCCGAGACCCAGTACTTC
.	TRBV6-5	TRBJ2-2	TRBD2	CASSYLGRGDTGELFF	TGTGCCAGCAGTTACTTAGGGCGGGGGGACACCGGGGAGCTGTTTTTT
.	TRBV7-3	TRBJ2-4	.	CASSSPTGNIQYF	TGTGCCAGCAGCTCGCCCACGGGGAACATTCAGTACTTC
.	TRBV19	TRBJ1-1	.	CASSMTKGTEAFF	TGTGCCAGTAGTATGACGAAGGGGACTGAAGCTTTCTTT
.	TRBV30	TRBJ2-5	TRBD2	CAWRKAGGEETQYF	TGTGCCTGGAGGAAGGCCGGGGGGGAAGAGACCCAGTACTTC
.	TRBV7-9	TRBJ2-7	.	CASSSWSGGQSYEQYF	TGTGCCAGCAGCTCCTGGTCTGGCGGGCAATCCTACGAGCAGTACTTC
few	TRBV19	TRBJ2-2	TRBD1	CASRTGVGFGRDTGELFF	TGTGCCAGTCGTACAGGGGTAGGTTTTGGCCGAGACACCGGGGAGCTGTTTTTT
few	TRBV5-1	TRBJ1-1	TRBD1	CASSLGTGFTEAFF	TGCGCCAGCAGTCTGGGGACAGGGTTCACTGAAGCTTTCTTT
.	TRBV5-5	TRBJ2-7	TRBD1	CASSLNSRTGLYEQYF	TGTGCCAGCAGCCTGAACAGTCGGACAGGGCTCTACGAGCAGTACTTC
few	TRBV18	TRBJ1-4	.	CASTTPGTNEKLFF	TGTGCCAGCACAACACCCGGGACTAATGAAAAACTGTTTTTT
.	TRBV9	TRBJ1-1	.	CASSVAGRRGIFF	TGTGCCAGCAGCGTAGCCGGGAGACGGGGGATTTTCTTT
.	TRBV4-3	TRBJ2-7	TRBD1	CASSVQGAAEQYF	TGCGCCAGCAGCGTACAGGGGGCGGCCGAGCAGTACTTC
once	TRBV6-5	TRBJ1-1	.	CASSYKGIHEAFF	TGTGCCAGCAGTTACAAGGGGATTCATGAAGCTTTCTTT
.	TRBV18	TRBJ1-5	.	CASSTASNQPQHF	TGTGCCAGCTCGACAGCTAGCAATCAGCCCCAGCATTTT
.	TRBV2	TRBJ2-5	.	CASSEMAETQYF	TGTGCCAGCAGTGAGATGGCAGAGACCCAGTACTTC
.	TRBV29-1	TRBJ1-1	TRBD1	CSVDRGQNTEAFF	TGCAGCGTTGACAGGGGGCAAAACACTGAAGCTTTCTTT
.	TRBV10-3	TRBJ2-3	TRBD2	CAIRTGTSDTDTQYF	TGTGCCATCAGGACCGGGACTAGCGACACAGATACGCAGTATTTT
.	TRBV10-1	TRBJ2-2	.	CATSGAITGELFF	TGCGCCACCTCGGGAGCGATCACCGGGGAGCTGTTTTTT
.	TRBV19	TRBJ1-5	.	CASSIGSGNQPQHF	TGTGCCAGTAGTATAGGATCAGGGAATCAGCCCCAGCATTTT
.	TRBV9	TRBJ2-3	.	CASRKGGAGTDTQYF	TGTGCCAGCAGAAAGGGGGGGGCGGGCACAGATACGCAGTATTTT
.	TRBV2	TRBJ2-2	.	CASSGRETGELFF	TGTGCCAGCAGCGGCAGGGAAACCGGGGAGCTGTTTTTT
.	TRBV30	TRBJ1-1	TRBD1	CAWTRDRRNTEAFF	TGTGCCTGGACCCGGGACAGGCGAAACACTGAAGCTTTCTTT
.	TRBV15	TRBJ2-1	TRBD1	CATSRDRVYNEQFF	TGTGCCACCAGCAGGGACAGGGTCTACAATGAGCAGTTCTTC
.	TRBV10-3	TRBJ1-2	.	CAISDGQGGYTF	TGTGCCATCAGTGACGGCCAGGGAGGCTACACCTTC
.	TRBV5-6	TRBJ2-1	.	CASVKGNGYNEQFF	TGTGCCAGCGTAAAGGGGAATGGCTACAATGAGCAGTTCTTC
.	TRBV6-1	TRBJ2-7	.	CASRVNWGGYEQYF	TGTGCCAGCAGGGTGAATTGGGGAGGCTACGAGCAGTACTTC
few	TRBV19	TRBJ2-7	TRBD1	CASSPGQGAEQYF	TGTGCCAGTAGTCCGGGACAGGGCGCCGAGCAGTACTTC
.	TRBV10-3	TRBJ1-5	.	CAIHREEAWEGNQPQHF	TGTGCCATCCACAGGGAAGAGGCATGGGAAGGCAATCAGCCCCAGCATTTT
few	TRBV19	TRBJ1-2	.	CASSILLQGRHGYTF	TGTGCCAGTAGTATTCTTCTCCAGGGGCGGCATGGCTACACCTTC
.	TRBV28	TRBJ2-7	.	CASGTGTRIGEQYF	TGTGCCAGCGGCACCGGGACACGGATCGGAGAGCAGTACTTC
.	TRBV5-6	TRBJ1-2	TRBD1	CASSLGTGDGYTF	TGTGCCAGCAGCTTGGGGACAGGGGACGGCTACACCTTC
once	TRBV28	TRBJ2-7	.	CASCARPRGSSSYEQYF	TGTGCCAGCTGTGCGCGGCCCAGGGGCTCGTCCTCCTACGAGCAGTACTTC
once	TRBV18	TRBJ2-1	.	CASSAGLYNEQFF	TGTGCCAGCTCAGCTGGACTGTACAATGAGCAGTTCTTC
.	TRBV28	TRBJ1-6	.	CASSSTGISPLHF	TGTGCCAGCAGTTCCACAGGGATTTCACCCCTCCACTTT
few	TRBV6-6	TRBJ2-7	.	CASSPPLIHEQYF	TGTGCCAGCAGTCCCCCCCTAATCCACGAGCAGTACTTC